These 20 T cell receptor beta chains were sequenced from one sample in a study of blood T cell repertoires in COVID-19 (dated by TCRdb to 2018 to 2020). The library was built by means of the immunoSEQ multiplex PCR assay. Entries here come from immuneACCESS through TCRdb and include only in-frame sequences with V and J called. Some clones fail to appear in such tables; in the studies checked, an unresolved V gene covers under half of the shortfall, and the cause of the remainder is unknown. In this sample the table shows 400,000 to 550,000 clones, roughly 91% of which occur a single time. The ten largest clonotypes hold roughly 4.3% of the sample. Sequenced input: peripheral blood. These receptor sequences come from a woman aged 25 to 39 with acute or convalescent COVID-19.

The chain recombines TRBV6-5 with TRBJ1-1; 9 bases are shared with TRBD1. The CDR3 is made up of 15 amino acids. Germline values: CDR1 MNHEY, CDR2 SVGAGI. The V segment lost 2 bases and the J segment 8 bases; nucleotides outside the gene matches: 9. This CDR3 is CASSYTIPGQGEAFF. In DNA, the CDR3 is TGTGCCAGCAGTTACACAATCCCGGGACAGGGCGAAGCTTTCTTT.

J is TRBJ1-4 and V is TRBV18; 7 bases map to TRBD1. The CDR3 extends over 18 amino acids. The ends lost 6 bases at V and 4 bases at J; junction bases unmatched: 17. In germline, CDR1 is KGHSH, CDR2 LQKENI. The CDR3 DNA is TGTGCCAGCTCCCAAGGGACAGTTCACCCGTTGGGTAATGAAAAACTGTTTTTT. As protein: CASSQGTVHPLGNEKLFF.

J is TRBJ2-5 and V is TRBV20-1, with 9 bases matching TRBD2. The germline CDR1 and CDR2 sequences are DFQATT and SNEGSKA (reference sequence). The CDR3 sequence is 15 residues long. The trim removed 3 bases at V and 4 bases at J, leaving 9 bases unmatched. CDR3 coding DNA: TGCAGTGCTAGTGACCCAGCGGGGGGCGGAGAGACCCAGTACTTC. This codes for CSASDPAGGGETQYF.

V usage is TRBV7-2 and J usage is TRBJ2-5; D uncertain. Trimming took off 2 bases at V and 5 bases at J, with 15 bases between the two ends. The CDR3 totals 15 residues. Germline-derived CDR1 and CDR2 are SGHTA and FQGNSA. This CDR3 is CASSLMSSRAETQYF. CDR3 coding DNA: TGTGCCAGCAGCTTAATGAGCTCGAGAGCCGAGACCCAGTACTTC. Based on the CDR3 plus reference TRBV7-2 and TRBJ2-5, the full variable domain is GAGVSQSPSNKVTEKGKDVELRCDPISGHTALYWYRQSLGQGLEFLIYFQGNSAPDKSGLPSDRFSAERTGGSVSTLTIQRTQQEDSAVYLCASSLMSSRAETQYFGPGTRLLVL.

This clone was picked up one time. This sequence joins TRBV15 and TRBJ1-1; D unclear. Per germline, CDR1 LNHNV and CDR2 YYDKDF (reference sequence). Trimming cost V 1 base and J 1 base, with 10 bases left between them. The CDR3 totals 15 residues. CDR3 region: CATSRVLAWNTEAFF. In DNA form, the CDR3 reads TGTGCCACCAGCAGAGTCTTAGCGTGGAACACTGAAGCTTTCTTT.

DNA for the CDR3: TGTGCCAGCAGCTTCTCTTACACAGGGAGCGATGGCTACACCTTC. It encodes CASSFSYTGSDGYTF. The genes are TRBV7-8 and TRBJ1-2; weak D call: TRBD1 (6 bases). Germline loops: CDR1 SGHVS, CDR2 FQNEAQ. This CDR3 spans 15 amino acids. V was shortened by 3 bases and J by 6 bases, with 17 bases between the two germline ends.

The rearrangement joins TRBV27 to TRBJ2-5, with TRBD1 matching over 8 bases. The ends lost 5 bases at V and 7 bases at J; junction bases unmatched: 12. Germline V gives CDR1 MNHEY, CDR2 SMNVEV (reference sequence). This CDR3 comprises 15 residues. This CDR3 is CASSPQDRERRTQYF. CDR3 sequence (DNA): TGTGCCAGCAGTCCCCAGGACAGGGAAAGACGGACCCAGTACTTC.

The J gene is TRBJ2-7, the V gene TRBV4-1; tentative D call: TRBD1 (6 bases). Germline CDR1 and CDR2: MGHRA and YSYEKL. This CDR3 contains 13 residues. V was shortened by 0 bases and J by 5 bases, with 8 bases between the two germline ends. Here the CDR3 reads CASSQDPGDEQYF. In DNA, the CDR3 is TGCGCCAGCAGCCAAGATCCAGGGGACGAGCAGTACTTC.

The chain combines TRBV3-1 (or the pseudogene TRBV3-2) with TRBJ1-1; no clear D gene. The V gene's germline CDR1 is LGHDT and CDR2 YNNKEL (reference sequence). V lost 1 base to trimming and J lost 0 bases, with 9 bases between them. The CDR3 sequence is 15 residues long. CDR3 protein: CASSQGDGLNTEAFF. The CDR3 region has the DNA TGTGCCAGCAGCCAAGGCGACGGGTTGAACACTGAAGCTTTCTTT.

The chain uses TRBV5-1 and TRBJ2-2, with 8 positions matching TRBD2. The germline CDR1 and CDR2 sequences are SGHRS and YFSETQ. Trimming removed 5 bases from V and 7 bases from J; junction bases left unmatched: 10. This CDR3 spans 15 amino acids. The CDR3 here is CASRNQRESRGELFF. The CDR3 DNA reads TGCGCCAGCAGGAACCAGCGGGAGAGTCGCGGGGAGCTGTTTTTT. Based on the CDR3 plus reference TRBV5-1 and TRBJ2-2, the full variable domain is KAGVTQTPRYLIKTRGQQVTLSCSPISGHRSVSWYQQTPGQGLQFLFEYFSETQRNKGNFPGRFSGRQFSNSRSEMNVSTLELGDSALYLCASRNQRESRGELFFGEGSRLTVL.

DNA of the CDR3: TGTGCCAGCAGCCCCACCCTGCCTGGCGGGGAGACCCAGTACTTC. It encodes CASSPTLPGGETQYF. This rearrangement joins TRBV13 to TRBJ2-5, with D possibly TRBD2 on 5 matching bases. Trimming pared 5 bases from V and 5 bases from J, leaving 18 bases between. CDR3 length: 15 amino acids. Germline CDR1 and CDR2: PRHDT and FYEKMQ (reference sequence).

This chain connects TRBV9 to TRBJ2-2, with TRBD1 matching over 10 bases. Germline lookup yields CDR1 SGDLS and CDR2 YYNGEE. The CDR3 is 15 amino acids. V gave up 4 bases and J gave up 6 bases; unmatched junction bases: 6. CDR3 in DNA: TGTGCCAGCAGCTATAGACAGGGGGCGCCCGGGGAGCTGTTTTTT. Its translation: CASSYRQGAPGELFF. The full variable domain, its missing parts supplied by reference TRBV9 and TRBJ2-2, is DSGVTQTPKHLITATGQRVTLRCSPRSGDLSVYWYQQSLDQGLQFLIQYYNGEERAKGNILERFSAQQFPDLHSELNLSSLELGDSALYFCASSYRQGAPGELFFGEGSRLTVL.

A single count supports this clone. CDR3 residues: CASSLHHNTGVNEQYF. The CDR3 DNA is TGTGCCAGCAGTCTCCACCACAATACAGGGGTCAACGAGCAGTACTTC. The chain is built from TRBV6-4 and TRBJ2-7; TRBD1 agrees at 7 bases. Per the germline V gene, CDR1 is MRHNA and CDR2 is SNTAGT. V gave up 5 bases and J gave up 5 bases; unmatched junction bases: 15. This CDR3 has 16 residues.

The chain uses TRBV6-5 and TRBJ1-1, with 7 bases lining up with TRBD1. The V gene's germline CDR1 is MNHEY and CDR2 SVGAGI. This CDR3 comprises 15 residues. Trimming took 6 bases from V and 1 from J; bases not matched to a gene: 8. Written as DNA, the CDR3 is TGTGCCAGCAGATACAACAGGGGCAAGAACACTGAAGCTTTCTTT. Translated, it gives CASRYNRGKNTEAFF.

This sequence joins TRBV28 and TRBJ2-2; D is possibly TRBD2 (5 bases). V was cut by 7 bases and J by 6 bases, with 12 bases left in between. The CDR3 runs 13 residues. From germline, CDR1 is MDHEN and CDR2 SYDVKM. CDR3 coding DNA: TGTGCCAGCACCCCCGGAGGAGCCGGGGAGCTGTTTTTT. Protein product: CASTPGGAGELFF.

The chain carries TRBV27 and TRBJ2-7; 7 bases map to TRBD1. Germline trimming cut 3 bases from V and 1 base from J; bases unmatched to any gene: 6. The CDR3 length is 15 residues. The germline V gene encodes CDR1 MNHEY and CDR2 SMNVEV (reference sequence). The DNA of the CDR3 is TGTGCCAGCAGTTTGTGGCCAGGGGGTTCCTACGAGCAGTACTTC. Encoded protein: CASSLWPGGSYEQYF.

The chain links TRBV2 to TRBJ2-7, with D maybe TRBD2 (5 bases). The CDR3 contains 15 residues. Germline CDR1 reads SNHLY; CDR2 reads FYNNEI. Trimming left V 2 bases short and J 2 bases short, with 13 bases between. DNA for the CDR3: TGTGCCAGCAGTGAAAGGTTGGTCGGGACCTACGAGCAGTACTTC. Translated: CASSERLVGTYEQYF.

A note on this clone: The same CDR3 is also encoded by other DNA sequences in this sample. This sequence joins TRBV28 and TRBJ1-5, with 7 bases that match TRBD1. The trim removed 5 bases at V and 2 bases at J, leaving 3 bases unmatched. CDR3 length equals 14 residues. Germline assignment: CDR1 MDHEN and CDR2 SYDVKM. The CDR3 DNA is TGTGCCAGCAGTCTAACAGGGGGCAATCAGCCCCAGCATTTT. Translation gives CASSLTGGNQPQHF.

This chain links TRBV3-1 (or the pseudogene TRBV3-2) with TRBJ2-3; D might be TRBD2 (5 bases). Germline V gives CDR1 LGHDT, CDR2 YNNKEL (reference sequence). The CDR3 consists of 14 residues. The V and J ends lost 3 bases and 6 bases respectively, with 13 bases between them. The CDR3 sequence is CASSHSRRGDTQYF. DNA of the CDR3: TGTGCCAGCAGCCATTCGAGGCGCGGGGATACGCAGTATTTT.

The rearrangement joins TRBV4-2 to TRBJ2-3, with 8 bases that match TRBD2. J was trimmed by 4 bases and V by 0 bases; bases with no gene match: 6. This CDR3 has 16 amino acids. Germline V gene sequence: CDR1 LGHNA, CDR2 YNFKEQ. CDR3 amino acids: CASSQDFGSGADTQYF. The CDR3 nucleotides are TGTGCCAGCAGCCAAGATTTCGGTAGCGGGGCAGATACGCAGTATTTT.